These 26 T cell receptor beta chains share one sample of origin, sequenced in a study of blood T cell repertoires in COVID-19. Sequenced by immunoSEQ multiplex PCR; TCRdb stores in-frame clones only, minus some. The sample records about 78,000 clones, around 74% being singletons. What was sequenced was peripheral blood. These receptors all come from a human donor in a cohort sampled during active COVID-19.

The chain is built from TRBV27 and TRBJ1-2, with 10 positions matching TRBD1. Losses at the gene ends were 2 bases for V and 8 bases for J; bases not matched to a gene: 5. This CDR3 spans 14 amino acids. CDR1 is MNHEY, CDR2 SMNVEV, per germline (reference sequence). CDR3 region: CASSLLRDRGGYTF. The CDR3 coding sequence is TGTGCCAGCAGTTTACTCCGGGACAGGGGCGGCTACACCTTC.

This clone was found once. The CDR3, as DNA: TGTGCCAGCAGTCGGGTAGAGGGAACATACGGCTACACCTTC. This translates into CASSRVEGTYGYTF. The chain recombines TRBV2 with TRBJ1-2; D unclear. V was trimmed by 5 bases and J by 8 bases, leaving 18 bases between them. Germline-derived CDR1 and CDR2 are SNHLY and FYNNEI. The length of the CDR3 is 14 residues.

This chain connects TRBV7-8 to TRBJ2-7, with D possibly being TRBD1 (7 bases). The length of the CDR3 is 18 residues. Trimming took 6 bases from V and 7 from J, leaving 31 bases between them. Germline lookup yields CDR1 SGHVS and CDR2 FQNEAQ. The CDR3, as DNA: TGTGCCAGCAGATTTGACAGGGTAGGAGGTGGGAGGTTCGGGGAGCAGTACTTC. Protein product: CASRFDRVGGGRFGEQYF. The whole variable domain, filled in from reference TRBV7-8 and TRBJ2-7, reads GAGVSQSPRYKVAKRGQDVALRCDPISGHVSLFWYQQALGQGPEFLTYFQNEAQLDKSGLPSDRFFAERPEGSVSTLKIQRTQQEDSAVYLCASRFDRVGGGRFGEQYFGPGTRLTVT.

The rearrangement links TRBV18 to TRBJ1-1; 9 bases agree with TRBD1. V shed 4 bases, J shed 8 bases, and the junction held 11 bases outside the gene matches. This CDR3 is 15 amino acids long. Germline values: CDR1 KGHSH, CDR2 LQKENI. The CDR3 DNA follows: TGTGCCAGCTCACGCAACCTAGGGACAGGGCCCGAAGCTTTCTTT. It codes for CASSRNLGTGPEAFF.

The chain carries TRBV7-6 and TRBJ1-3, with a weak D call TRBD1 (5 bases). The CDR3 has 14 residues. CDR1 is SGHVS, CDR2 FNYEAQ, per germline. Deletions cut 5 bases from V and 0 bases from J, with 8 bases between. CDR3 nucleotide sequence: TGTGCCAGCAGCGACAGCCTCTCTGGAAACACCATATATTTT. Translated: CASSDSLSGNTIYF.

On this clone itself: An end of the junction does not agree with germline; a read error may underlie this. The rearrangement joins TRBV6-4 to TRBJ2-2, with D maybe TRBD2 (5 bases). The CDR3 is 15 residues long. Germline-derived CDR1 and CDR2 are MRHNA and SNTAGT. The CDR3: CASSDSGDLRLGAVF. The DNA for the CDR3 is TGTGCCAGCAGTGACTCGGGAGACCTGAGACTGGGAGCTGTTTTT.

The chain has TRBV6-6 and TRBJ1-5, with 9 bases that match TRBD1. With 6 bases clipped from V and 5 bases from J, the junction kept 8 bases outside the gene matches. This CDR3 contains 15 residues. CDR1 and CDR2 (germline): MNHNY, SVGAGI (reference sequence). CDR3 sequence (DNA): TGTGCCAGCAGCCCATCCGGGACAGGGTATCAGCCCCAGCATTTT. Protein sequence: CASSPSGTGYQPQHF.

A few counts support this clone. The chain joins TRBV6-9 to TRBJ1-3, with 8 bases lining up with TRBD1. The CDR3 has 18 amino acids. Unmatched junction bases numbered 13, after V lost 6 bases and J lost 0 bases. Germline V gene lookup returns CDR1 MNHGY and CDR2 SVAAGI. CDR3 DNA sequence: TGTGCCAGCAGGCGTCAGGGGGCCCTGTCGAGCTCTGGAAACACCATATATTTT. Its protein product is CASRRQGALSSSGNTIYF.

The chain has TRBV3-1 (or the pseudogene TRBV3-2) and TRBJ2-7; TRBD2 agrees at 7 bases. The CDR3 is 16 amino acids. V lost 1 base to trimming and J lost 3 bases; unmatched junction nucleotides: 9. From germline, CDR1 is LGHDT and CDR2 YNNKEL (reference sequence). The CDR3: CASSQGRLAAIYEQYF. CDR3 nucleotides: TGTGCCAGCAGCCAAGGTCGTCTAGCGGCGATCTACGAGCAGTACTTC.

The chain uses TRBV3-1 (or the pseudogene TRBV3-2) and TRBJ2-3, with TRBD2 as a possible D gene (5 bases). The CDR3 sequence is 15 residues long. Trimming pared 1 base from V and 6 bases from J, leaving 14 bases between. Germline V gene data show CDR1 as LGHDT and CDR2 as YNNKEL (reference sequence). CDR3 bases: TGTGCCAGCAGCCAAGGGGGTACTAGTTGGGATACGCAGTATTTT. Amino acid sequence: CASSQGGTSWDTQYF.

The CDR3 nucleotides are TGTGCCAGCAGCTTAAAGGACAGCCCCTACAATGAGCAGTTCTTC. Amino acids: CASSLKDSPYNEQFF. The genes are TRBV11-3 and TRBJ2-1; TRBD1 is a possible D gene (6 bases). The germline V and J ends were trimmed by 2 bases and 2 bases, with 10 bases remaining between them. The CDR3 has 15 amino acids. Per the germline V gene, CDR1 is SGHNT and CDR2 is YENEEA.

The chain has TRBV6-5 and TRBJ2-3; TRBD1 matches at 10 bases. CDR1 is MNHEY and CDR2 is SVGAGI in the germline V gene. This CDR3 has 14 amino acids. With 7 bases clipped from V and 0 bases from J, the junction kept 1 base outside the gene matches. In DNA, the CDR3 is TGTGCCAGCAAGACAGGGGGCAGCACAGATACGCAGTATTTT. Translated, it gives CASKTGGSTDTQYF.

Remarks on this clone: Mismatch with germline at one junction end may stem from a read error. This chain uses TRBV5-1 with TRBJ1-5; D is perhaps TRBD1 (6 bases). Germline V gene data show CDR1 as SGHRS and CDR2 as YFSETQ. The CDR3 is 11 amino acids. CDR3 DNA: TGCGCCAGCATCTGGGGACACTGTTTCGGTTTT. Translating it yields CASIWGHCFGF.

V gene TRBV2 combines with J gene TRBJ2-5; 14 bases map to TRBD2. Germline values: CDR1 SNHLY, CDR2 FYNNEI. Trimming at V came to 4 bases and at J to 4 bases, leaving 5 bases not matched to a gene. The CDR3 has 16 residues. DNA of the CDR3: TGTGCCAGCAGTGTGTGGGGACTAGCGGGGGCAGAGACCCAGTACTTC. Translation gives CASSVWGLAGAETQYF. Complete variable domain (other parts from reference TRBV2 and TRBJ2-5): EPEVTQTPSHQVTQMGQEVILRCVPISNHLYFYWYRQILGQKVEFLVSFYNNEISEKSEIFDDQFSVERPDGSNFTLKIRSTKLEDSAMYFCASSVWGLAGAETQYFGPGTRLLVL.

V and J are TRBV2 and TRBJ2-5; TRBD2 might be the D (5 bases). Trimming took 1 base from V and 4 from J, leaving 13 bases between them. Germline loops: CDR1 SNHLY, CDR2 FYNNEI. The CDR3 consists of 15 residues. Written as DNA, the CDR3 is TGTGCCAGCAGTGAAGGAGGGTCGGGAAGAGAGACCCAGTACTTC. Protein product: CASSEGGSGRETQYF.

The chain is built from TRBV11-2 and TRBJ1-2; D might be TRBD1 (5 bases). Trimming cost V 5 bases and J 2 bases, with 9 bases left between them. Germline loops: CDR1 SGHAT, CDR2 FQNNGV. The CDR3 extends over 13 amino acids. The CDR3 spells CASSRTNNYGYTF. CDR3 nucleotide sequence: TGTGCCAGCAGCCGGACAAACAACTATGGCTACACCTTC.

The chain combines TRBV5-1 with TRBJ2-1; D unclear. From germline, CDR1 is SGHRS and CDR2 YFSETQ. Trimming left V 3 bases short and J 8 bases short, with 18 bases between. The CDR3 sequence is 15 residues long. The CDR3 DNA reads TGCGCCAGCAGCTCCCTAGGCGCAGTACCAGATGAGCAGTTCTTC. Translating gives CASSSLGAVPDEQFF.

In DNA, the CDR3 is TGTGCCAGCAGCCCCGACCCCGGACAAGCCTACGAGCAGTACTTC. Translating gives CASSPDPGQAYEQYF. V gene TRBV11-3 combines with J gene TRBJ2-7; the D gene is possibly TRBD1 (5 bases). V lost 5 bases, J lost 2 bases, and 16 bases lay in between. There are 15 residues in the CDR3. CDR1 is SGHNT, CDR2 YENEEA, per germline. Filled out from reference TRBV11-3 and TRBJ2-7, the complete variable domain reads EAGVVQSPRYKIIEKKQPVAFWCNPISGHNTLYWYLQNLGQGPELLIRYENEEAVDDSQLPKDRFSAERLKGVDSTLKIQPAELGDSAVYLCASSPDPGQAYEQYFGPGTRLTVT.

This rearrangement joins TRBV5-1 to TRBJ2-1; 8 nucleotides agree with TRBD2. Unmatched junction bases numbered 3, after V lost 4 bases and J lost 0 bases. The CDR3 length is 15 residues. Germline CDR1 reads SGHRS; CDR2 reads YFSETQ. The CDR3 sequence is CASSGGTSSYNEQFF. The DNA of the CDR3 is TGCGCCAGCAGCGGCGGGACTAGCTCCTACAATGAGCAGTTCTTC. Full variable domain (rest looked up from reference TRBV5-1 and TRBJ2-1): KAGVTQTPRYLIKTRGQQVTLSCSPISGHRSVSWYQQTPGQGLQFLFEYFSETQRNKGNFPGRFSGRQFSNSRSEMNVSTLELGDSALYLCASSGGTSSYNEQFFGPGTRLTVL.

The chain combines TRBV6-5 with TRBJ1-3; the match to TRBD1 covers 8 bases. Germline V lookup: CDR1 MNHEY, CDR2 SVGAGI. J gave up 2 bases and V 6 bases, and 6 bases lay outside the gene matches. This CDR3 is 15 amino acids long. The CDR3 here is CASRRIQGAGNTIYF. The CDR3 DNA follows: TGTGCCAGCAGGCGAATACAGGGGGCTGGAAACACCATATATTTT.

The chain employs TRBV12-3 or TRBV12-4 and TRBJ1-4; D ambiguous. Trimming cost V 7 bases and J 4 bases, with 10 bases left between them. This CDR3 is built from 13 residues. CDR3 in DNA: TGTGCCAGCAACTCTGGGCATAATGAAAAACTGTTTTTT. This translates into CASNSGHNEKLFF.

The chain has TRBV5-1 and TRBJ1-2; D unclear. Germline V gene sequence: CDR1 SGHRS, CDR2 YFSETQ. V was clipped by 2 bases and J by 9 bases, with 8 bases between them. This CDR3 region has 11 residues. CDR3 DNA sequence: TGCGCCAGCAGCTTTAGAGGGCGCTACACCTTC. Protein product: CASSFRGRYTF.

V is TRBV3-1 (or the pseudogene TRBV3-2) and J is TRBJ1-2; D not resolved. Per germline, CDR1 LGHDT and CDR2 YNNKEL (reference sequence). Trimming stripped 0 bases from V and 13 bases from J, with 15 bases between. The CDR3 is made up of 13 amino acids. The CDR3 loop reads CASSQDLAPRCTF. CDR3 in DNA: TGTGCCAGCAGCCAAGATTTGGCGCCGCGGTGCACCTTC.

CDR3 amino acids: CASSREGEAFF. Here the CDR3 DNA reads TGTGCCAGCAGTCGCGAGGGTGAAGCTTTCTTT. J is TRBJ1-1 and V is TRBV7-9; D is ambiguous. V lost 6 bases to trimming and J lost 7 bases, with 9 bases between them. The V gene's germline CDR1 is SEHNR and CDR2 FQNEAQ (reference sequence). The CDR3 spans 11 residues. The full variable domain, in which reference TRBV7-9 and TRBJ1-1 provide the parts outside the CDR3, is DTGVSQNPRHKITKRGQNVTFRCDPISEHNRLYWYRQTLGQGPEFLTYFQNEAQLEKSRLLSDRFSAERPKGSFSTLEIQRTEQGDSAMYLCASSREGEAFFGQGTRLTVV.

The CDR3 nucleotides read TGTGCCACCAGCAGATCCAGGGGGGTACTCGAGCAGTACTTC. Its protein is CATSRSRGVLEQYF. The chain is built from TRBV15 and TRBJ2-7, with D possibly being TRBD1 (7 bases). The V end was cut by 2 bases, the J end by 6 bases, with 14 bases between. Germline V gene lookup returns CDR1 LNHNV and CDR2 YYDKDF (reference sequence). The CDR3 length is 14 residues.

Written as DNA, the CDR3 is TGTGCCAGCAGGTTACAGGGTAAAAGGGGCGGCTACACCTTC. It encodes CASRLQGKRGGYTF. The gene calls are TRBV27 and TRBJ1-2; D perhaps matches TRBD1 (6 bases). This CDR3 has 14 amino acids. CDR1 MNHEY and CDR2 SMNVEV come from the germline V gene (reference sequence). V was pared by 6 bases and J by 8 bases, with 19 bases between.